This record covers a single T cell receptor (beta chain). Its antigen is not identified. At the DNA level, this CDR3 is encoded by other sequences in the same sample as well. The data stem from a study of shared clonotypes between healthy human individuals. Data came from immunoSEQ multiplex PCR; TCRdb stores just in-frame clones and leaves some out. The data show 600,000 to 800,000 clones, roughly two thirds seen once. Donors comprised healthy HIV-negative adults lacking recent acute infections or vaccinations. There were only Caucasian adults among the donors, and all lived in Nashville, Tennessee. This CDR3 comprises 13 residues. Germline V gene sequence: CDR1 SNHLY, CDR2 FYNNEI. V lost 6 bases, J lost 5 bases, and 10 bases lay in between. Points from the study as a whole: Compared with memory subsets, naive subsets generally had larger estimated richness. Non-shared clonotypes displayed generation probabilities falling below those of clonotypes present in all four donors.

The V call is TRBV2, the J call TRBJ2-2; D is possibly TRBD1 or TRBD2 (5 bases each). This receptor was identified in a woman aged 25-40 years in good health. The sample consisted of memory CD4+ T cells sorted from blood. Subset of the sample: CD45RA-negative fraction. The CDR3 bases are TGTGCCAGCAGGGCCGGGACGACCGGGGAGCTGTTTTTT. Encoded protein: CASRAGTTGELFF. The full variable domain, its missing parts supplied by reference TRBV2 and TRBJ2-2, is EPEVTQTPSHQVTQMGQEVILRCVPISNHLYFYWYRQILGQKVEFLVSFYNNEISEKSEIFDDQFSVERPDGSNFTLKIRSTKLEDSAMYFCASRAGTTGELFFGEGSRLTVL.